Reported below is one T cell receptor beta chain. This CDR3 contains 17 residues. Germline CDR1 is SGHAT and CDR2 is FQNNGV. Trimming cost V 0 bases and J 5 bases, with 16 bases left between them. This sample is part of a study of shared clonotypes between healthy human individuals. Study-wide background: A few men and two women, aged 18 to 49, were donors.

The study drew all its donors from Caucasian adults living in Nashville, Tennessee. Each PCR replicate from the sorted subsets contained about 200 ng DNA, which is about 30,000 T cell genomes. Repertoires were generated with immunoSEQ multiplex PCR, while TCRdb's copy carries only in-frame clones and drops some. This table holds about 2.4 million clones, 90% to 95% found once. The TCR originated in a man aged 18-30 years in good health. Some clones in this sample may be carry-over from other donors' samples. The source material was naive CD4+ T cells from PBMCs. The subset is: CD45RA+ positively selected. The V call is TRBV11-2, the J call TRBJ2-2, with D tentatively TRBD1 (6 bases). For the CDR3, the DNA is TGTGCCAGCAGCTTAGATCCCCTCGACAGGACGACCGGGGAGCTGTTTTTT. Its translation: CASSLDPLDRTTGELFF.